This entry describes one T cell receptor beta chain. The CDR3 loop spans 14 amino acids. The germline gives CDR1 LGHNA, CDR2 YSLEER. V dropped 2 bases and J dropped 13 bases, with 20 bases sitting between them. TCRdb's table, derived via immunoSEQ multiplex PCR, lists solely in-frame clones and lacks some. This table holds around 700,000 clones, about nine tenths found once. This sample was taken from a study of blood T cell repertoires in COVID-19. The chain is built from TRBV4-3 and TRBJ1-2, with D tentatively TRBD1 (5 bases). This TCR was recovered from a young woman with acute or convalescent COVID-19. Sequenced material: peripheral blood. CDR3: CASSQQPRDRPSTF. DNA of the CDR3: TGCGCCAGCAGCCAACAGCCCCGAGACAGACCTTCCACCTTC.